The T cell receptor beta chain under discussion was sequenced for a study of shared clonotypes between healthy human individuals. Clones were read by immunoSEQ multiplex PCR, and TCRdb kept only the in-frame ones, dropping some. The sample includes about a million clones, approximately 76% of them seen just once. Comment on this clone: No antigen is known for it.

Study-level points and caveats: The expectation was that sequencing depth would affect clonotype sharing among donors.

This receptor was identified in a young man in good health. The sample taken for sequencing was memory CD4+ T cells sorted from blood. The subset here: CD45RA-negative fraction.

CDR3 bases: TGTGCCAGCGCAGAGCGGCCCTCCTACAATGAGCAGTTCTTC. This gives the protein CASAERPSYNEQFF. The rearrangement joins TRBV14 to TRBJ2-1; D may be TRBD2 (5 bases). Deletions cut 8 bases from V and 0 bases from J, with 11 bases between. The germline CDR1 and CDR2 sequences are SGHDN and FVKESK. The CDR3 loop spans 14 amino acids.